This section outlines one TCR beta chain sequence together with its context. This sample was included in a study of blood T cell repertoires in COVID-19. Germline CDR1 LGHNA, CDR2 YNFKEQ. V gave up 1 base and J gave up 1 base; unmatched junction bases: 6. The CDR3 totals 17 residues. Generated by immunoSEQ multiplex PCR, the TCRdb table keeps only in-frame clones and is missing some. The sample consists of some 45,000 clones, 70% to 90% of them appearing once. The source material was peripheral blood. The clonotype originates from a human donor in a cohort sampled during active COVID-19. This chain links TRBV4-2 with TRBJ2-3, with TRBD2 matching 9 bases. For the CDR3, the DNA is TGTGCCAGCAGCCAAGGCGGGGGGGCGTGGGGCACAGATACGCAGTATTTT. Translated: CASSQGGGAWGTDTQYF.